The clone carrying this T cell receptor (beta chain) appeared a single time. Antigen specificity is unknown. These data belong to a study of T cell responses to AZD1222 COVID-19 vaccine. Produced via immunoSEQ multiplex PCR; TCRdb's table is partial and in-frame only. The repertoire holds some 92,000 clones, with around 87% as singletons. This CDR3 is built from 16 residues. The V gene's germline CDR1 is MDHEN and CDR2 SYDVKM. The V and J ends lost 5 bases and 1 base respectively, with 15 bases between them. General study results and limits: In the spike-specific TCR repertoire, nearly half reportedly target unmutated variant regions.

The chain is built from TRBV28 and TRBJ1-3; D is ambiguous. The receptor comes from an adult in good health. The source material was peripheral blood, sampled on day 0 of AZD1222 vaccination. The CDR3 DNA follows: TGTGCCAGCAGTCCCGCGGGCAACCCATCTGGAAACACCATATATTTT. Amino acids: CASSPAGNPSGNTIYF.